This T cell receptor (beta chain) was captured in a study of identical twins. Findings and caveats of the study: High-abundance cord blood beta clonotypes had fewer insertions; memory repertoires showed none.

A single record per CDR3 protein comes from TCRdb applying MiXCR to the 5' RACE reads. The data hold approximately 470,000 distinct CDR3 sequences, with 12% to 15% observed a single time. Germline V CDR1 and CDR2: DFQATT, SNEGSKA (reference sequence). The CDR3 runs to 12 residues. V was pared by 6 bases and J by 3 bases, with 2 bases of the junction left unmatched. This clonotype was observed a handful of times. Antigen: not known. The sample was also reused in another study, on yellow fever vaccine responses in identical twins.

The chain links TRBV20-1 to TRBJ2-1, with 7 nucleotides matching TRBD2. The TCR sequence derives from a woman aged 18-29 years in good health. The sample consisted of CD4+ T cells sorted from blood. The CDR3 nucleotides are TGCAGTGCAAGGACTAGCTACAATGAGCAGTTCTTC. Translated: CSARTSYNEQFF.